These 8 T cell receptor beta chains came from one sample sequenced in a study of blood T cell repertoires in COVID-19. Produced via immunoSEQ multiplex PCR; TCRdb's table is partial and in-frame only. The table has 120,000 to 150,000 clones, about 83% seen once. Sequenced material: PBMCs or T cells enriched from blood (not recorded which). Source of these receptors: a woman aged 50 to 65 who had been exposed to COVID-19.

CDR3 loop: CATSDPGTPTQYF. DNA of the CDR3: TGTGCCACCAGTGATCCAGGGACTCCCACCCAGTACTTC. This chain connects TRBV24-1 to TRBJ2-5, with a possible D match to TRBD2 (6 bases). Trimming cost V 3 bases and J 8 bases, with 12 bases left between them. Germline V gene lookup returns CDR1 KGHDR and CDR2 SFDVKD. The CDR3 length is 13 residues.

This chain joins TRBV14 and TRBJ1-6; 8 bases fit TRBD1. The CDR3 has 16 residues. The V segment lost 4 bases and the J segment 5 bases; nucleotides outside the gene matches: 7. The germline V gene encodes CDR1 SGHDN and CDR2 FVKESK. Here the CDR3 reads CASSPWTGQNNSPLHF. CDR3 DNA: TGTGCCAGCAGCCCATGGACAGGGCAAAATAATTCACCCCTCCACTTT.

This clone was recorded a few times. The chain has TRBV7-8 and TRBJ2-7; the match to TRBD1 covers 10 bases. Germline lookup yields CDR1 SGHVS and CDR2 FQNEAQ. V lost 1 base and J lost 13; bases outside the gene matches: 4. The CDR3 spans 12 residues. The CDR3 protein is CASSLDRDRGYF. CDR3 in DNA: TGTGCCAGCAGCTTAGACCGGGACAGGGGATACTTC.

This clone was seen only once. The V call is TRBV7-2, the J call TRBJ2-3; 12 bases are a match to TRBD1. The CDR3 runs to 17 residues. CDR1 SGHTA and CDR2 FQGNSA come from the germline V gene. V shed 5 bases, J shed 5 bases, and the junction held 11 bases outside the gene matches. The CDR3: CASSRIRDRGRGDTQYF. The CDR3 DNA sequence: TGTGCCAGCAGCCGCATCAGGGACAGGGGGCGGGGAGATACGCAGTATTTT. Filled out from reference TRBV7-2 and TRBJ2-3, the complete variable domain reads GAGVSQSPSNKVTEKGKDVELRCDPISGHTALYWYRQSLGQGLEFLIYFQGNSAPDKSGLPSDRFSAERTGGSVSTLTIQRTQQEDSAVYLCASSRIRDRGRGDTQYFGPGTRLTVL.

The chain joins TRBV5-5 to TRBJ1-2; a possible D gene is TRBD1 (5 bases). Germline values: CDR1 SGHKS, CDR2 YYEKEE (reference sequence). V lost 0 bases, J lost 4 bases, and 13 bases lay in between. This CDR3 region has 15 residues. The DNA for the CDR3 is TGTGCCAGCAGCTTGGTGCGGGACGGTCTCTATGGCTACACCTTC. It specifies CASSLVRDGLYGYTF.

This clone was seen a handful of times. The chain combines TRBV21-1 with TRBJ2-7; the tabulated D call, TRBD1, remains unverified against the DNA. TRBV21-1 corresponds to a pseudogene. This CDR3 contains 14 residues. CDR3 nucleotide sequence: TGTGCCAGCCCCTGGACAGGCGACTCCTACGAGCAGTACTTC. The encoded protein is CASPWTGDSYEQYF.

This chain joins TRBV7-3 and TRBJ2-2; D is uncertain. The V and J ends lost 6 bases and 7 bases respectively, with 9 bases between them. Germline CDR1 and CDR2: SGHTA and FQGTGA. This CDR3 is built from 12 residues. The CDR3 loop is CASSRDNGELFF. The CDR3 bases are TGTGCCAGCAGTCGTGACAACGGGGAGCTGTTTTTT.

The chain has TRBV10-2 and TRBJ2-3; 10 bases fit TRBD2. Germline trimming cut 4 bases from V and 7 bases from J; bases unmatched to any gene: 11. CDR1 is WSHSY and CDR2 is SAAADI in the germline V gene. There are 16 residues in the CDR3. CDR3 coding DNA: TGCGCCAGCAGTGGCCCCCGGCTAGCGGGGGCCTATACGCAGTATTTT. Translated, it gives CASSGPRLAGAYTQYF.